This entry lists 26 T cell receptor beta chains sequenced from one sample in a study of identical twins. MiXCR was run by TCRdb on the 5' RACE reads, yielding one entry per CDR3 protein. The sample carries approximately 890,000 distinct CDR3 sequences, around an eighth recorded once. This same sample was also taken into another study, of yellow fever vaccine responses in identical twins.

What was sequenced was PBMCs. The receptor source for this set is a woman between 18 and 29 years old in good health.

This clonotype was observed a few times. The rearrangement joins TRBV7-3 to TRBJ2-1, with 9 bases fitting TRBD2. CDR3 length equals 17 residues. J gave up 6 bases and V 0 bases, and 9 bases lay outside the gene matches. Germline values: CDR1 SGHTA, CDR2 FQGTGA. The CDR3 reads CASSLTGIAGVSNEQFF. The DNA of the CDR3 is TGTGCCAGCAGCTTAACCGGAATAGCGGGAGTCTCCAATGAGCAGTTCTTC.

This clonotype came up a few times. The chain uses TRBV19 and TRBJ2-7, with a possible D match to TRBD2 (5 bases). V dropped 5 bases and J dropped 3 bases, with 8 bases sitting between them. The CDR3 covers 12 residues. The germline CDR1 and CDR2 sequences are LNHDA and SQIVND (reference sequence). Here the CDR3 reads CASSEGNYEQYF. CDR3 DNA sequence: TGTGCCAGTAGTGAGGGAAACTACGAGCAGTACTTC.

The chain couples TRBV7-8 to TRBJ2-1, with D perhaps matching TRBD1 or TRBD2 (5 bases each). This CDR3 has 16 amino acids. Between the trimmed V and J ends, which lost 1 base and 2 bases, there was a span of 12 bases. Germline V gives CDR1 SGHVS, CDR2 FQNEAQ. In nucleotides, the CDR3 is TGTGCCAGCAGCTTAGGCCCCTGGGGGACCTACAATGAGCAGTTCTTC. As protein: CASSLGPWGTYNEQFF.

This clonotype was detected a few times. One end of the junction is discordant with germline, which a read error may explain. V is TRBV20-1 and J is TRBJ2-5; D not resolved. The CDR3 has 14 amino acids. Germline-derived CDR1 and CDR2 are DFQATT and SNEGSKA (reference sequence). The chain's CDR3 is CSARDVSSQGTQYF. CDR3 DNA sequence: TGCAGTGCTAGAGATGTTAGCTCGCAAGGGACCCAGTACTTC.

This clonotype has just a few counts. The V gene is TRBV5-1, the J gene TRBJ1-1, with TRBD1 matching over 7 bases. CDR1 SGHRS and CDR2 YFSETQ come from the germline V gene. The CDR3 has 15 amino acids. J gave up 0 bases and V 3 bases, and 5 bases lay outside the gene matches. CDR3 DNA: TGCGCCAGCAGCTGGGGACAGTTTATGAACACTGAAGCTTTCTTT. This sequence encodes CASSWGQFMNTEAFF.

This clonotype was found many times. The chain has TRBV5-1 and TRBJ1-5; no firm D call. This CDR3 region has 13 residues. Per germline, CDR1 SGHRS and CDR2 YFSETQ. The ends were cut back, 0 bases at V and 7 bases at J, with 8 bases in the middle. The CDR3 nucleotides read TGCGCCAGCAGCTTGGCCGAGGGACAGCCCCAGCATTTT. It translates to CASSLAEGQPQHF.

This clonotype was picked up many times. The chain has TRBV9 and TRBJ1-1; maybe TRBD1 (5 bases). The CDR3 spans 13 residues. In germline, CDR1 is SGDLS, CDR2 YYNGEE. Deletions cut 7 bases from V and 0 bases from J, with 10 bases between. The CDR3 here is CASGRGMNTEAFF. As DNA, the CDR3 is TGTGCCAGCGGGAGGGGCATGAACACTGAAGCTTTCTTT.

This clonotype was seen a handful of times. The chain couples TRBV7-9 to TRBJ2-1; D ambiguous. Germline V gene data show CDR1 as SEHNR and CDR2 as FQNEAQ (reference sequence). The ends were cut back, 2 bases at V and 8 bases at J, with 16 bases in the middle. The CDR3 loop spans 15 amino acids. CDR3 sequence (DNA): TGTGCCAGCAGCTTAAGTGGTCGAGGAGTCGATGAGCAGTTCTTC. Residues: CASSLSGRGVDEQFF.

V usage is TRBV7-2 and J usage is TRBJ1-6; 7 bases map to TRBD1. The germline V gene encodes CDR1 SGHTA and CDR2 FQGNSA. J lost 9 bases, V lost 4 bases, and 6 bases had no gene match. This CDR3 is 14 amino acids long. The CDR3 sequence: CASSSGGDSSPLHF. In DNA, the CDR3 is TGTGCCAGCAGCTCAGGGGGGGACAGTTCACCCCTCCACTTT.

This clonotype was counted ten times or more. The V gene is TRBV20-1, the J gene TRBJ1-5; the D gene is possibly TRBD1 (5 bases). The CDR3 totals 14 residues. The germline CDR1 and CDR2 sequences are DFQATT and SNEGSKA (reference sequence). V gave up 5 bases and J gave up 4 bases, with 15 bases separating them. CDR3 sequence (DNA): TGCAGTGCTGGGACTGAAGGAGGGAATCAGCCCCAGCATTTT. Its protein product is CSAGTEGGNQPQHF.

The chain has TRBV3-1 and TRBJ2-7; 7 bases agree with TRBD2. Trimming removed 8 bases from V and 1 base from J; junction bases left unmatched: 17. CDR3 length: 17 amino acids. CDR1 LGHDT and CDR2 YNNKEL come from the germline V gene (reference sequence). The CDR3 DNA sequence: TGTGCCAGCTGCACCTCCCTAAGGGCGGGAGTATCCTACGAGCAGTACTTC. It translates to CASCTSLRAGVSYEQYF.

This clonotype came up a few times. J is TRBJ2-1 and V is TRBV5-1; TRBD1 might be the D (6 bases). The germline CDR1 and CDR2 sequences are SGHRS and YFSETQ. The V end lost 0 bases, the J end lost 0 bases, and 10 bases lay between the germline ends. The CDR3 has 16 residues. The CDR3 coding sequence is TGCGCCAGCAGCTTGGAGACAGGAAACTCCTACAATGAGCAGTTCTTC. Translation: CASSLETGNSYNEQFF. Supplemented by reference TRBV5-1 and TRBJ2-1, the full variable domain reads KAGVTQTPRYLIKTRGQQVTLSCSPISGHRSVSWYQQTPGQGLQFLFEYFSETQRNKGNFPGRFSGRQFSNSRSEMNVSTLELGDSALYLCASSLETGNSYNEQFFGPGTRLTVL.

This clonotype has just a few counts. The CDR3 DNA reads TGCAGCCCCTTTGGAAGGGATAACAATGAGCAGTTCTTC. Its translation is CSPFGRDNNEQFF. V and J are TRBV20-1 and TRBJ2-1; D remains ambiguous. This CDR3 is 13 amino acids long. Germline values: CDR1 DFQATT, CDR2 SNEGSKA (reference sequence).

The CDR3 DNA reads TGCGCCAGCAGCTTGCAGCGGGGTATGGAGACCCAGTACTTC. The encoded protein is CASSLQRGMETQYF. The chain recombines TRBV5-1 with TRBJ2-5; 7 nucleotides agree with TRBD2. The CDR3 has 14 amino acids. J gave up 5 bases and V 1 base, and 5 bases lay outside the gene matches. Germline V CDR1 and CDR2: SGHRS, YFSETQ.

This clonotype showed up just a few times. The V and J genes are TRBV12-3 or TRBV12-4 and TRBJ2-7, with D perhaps being TRBD1 or TRBD2 (6 bases each). This CDR3 has 11 residues. V was shortened by 2 bases and J by 12 bases, with 11 bases between the two germline ends. CDR3 coding DNA: TGTGCCAGCAGTTTATGGGGGGCGTTGTACTTC. Its translation is CASSLWGALYF.

This clonotype was found many times. The chain carries TRBV20-1 and TRBJ2-5; no clear D. The CDR3 consists of 14 residues. Trimming pared 1 base from V and 0 bases from J, leaving 9 bases between. Germline CDR1 DFQATT, CDR2 SNEGSKA (reference sequence). Here the CDR3 DNA reads TGCAGTGCTAGAGTTTCCGGGTACCAAGAGACCCAGTACTTC. Translated, it gives CSARVSGYQETQYF.

This chain's CDR3 is CASSLVDYNEQFF. CDR3 nucleotides: TGCGCCAGCAGCTTGGTAGACTACAATGAGCAGTTCTTC. V gene TRBV5-1 combines with J gene TRBJ2-1; D is uncertain. Germline CDR1 reads SGHRS; CDR2 reads YFSETQ. Trimming removed 0 bases at V and 3 bases at J, with 4 bases between. The CDR3 runs to 13 residues.

This sequence joins TRBV4-1 and TRBJ1-4; tentatively, D is TRBD1 (6 bases). The V end was cut by 4 bases, the J end by 3 bases, with 9 bases between. Germline V lookup: CDR1 MGHRA, CDR2 YSYEKL. The CDR3 extends over 14 amino acids. The CDR3 DNA reads as TGCGCCAGCAGCCCCCGACAGGCTAATGAAAAACTGTTTTTT. It codes for CASSPRQANEKLFF.

This rearrangement joins TRBV5-6 to TRBJ1-6; 11 bases align to TRBD1. Unmatched junction bases numbered 9, after V lost 4 bases and J lost 9 bases. Germline CDR1 reads SGHDT; CDR2 reads YYEEEE. The CDR3 sequence is 16 residues long. CDR3 coding DNA: TGTGCCAGCAGCCACGGGACAGGGGGTGGCGGTTCACCCCTCCACTTT. As protein: CASSHGTGGGGSPLHF.

V gene TRBV27 combines with J gene TRBJ1-1, with D possibly TRBD1 on 5 matching bases. This CDR3 is built from 16 residues. V was trimmed by 0 bases and J by 1 base, leaving 12 bases between them. Germline-derived CDR1 and CDR2 are MNHEY and SMNVEV (reference sequence). The CDR3 DNA reads as TGTGCCAGCAGTTTATCGGTCAGGGTCGGGAACACTGAAGCTTTCTTT. It is translated as CASSLSVRVGNTEAFF.

The chain is built from TRBV5-1 and TRBJ2-3, with 7 bases identical to TRBD2. The CDR3 spans 15 residues. Germline V gene lookup returns CDR1 SGHRS and CDR2 YFSETQ. V lost 7 bases and J lost 2; bases outside the gene matches: 10. Here the CDR3 DNA reads TGCGCCAGCCGACCCAGGGACTACAACACAGATACGCAGTATTTT. Protein: CASRPRDYNTDTQYF.

In this sample, this clonotype turned up a few times. As DNA, the CDR3 is TGTGCCAGCAGTTCTCTAGCCTGGGGCAATGAGCAGTTCTTC. Translating it yields CASSSLAWGNEQFF. The chain is built from TRBV27 and TRBJ2-1; possible D gene TRBD2, 5 bases. The CDR3 covers 14 residues. In germline, CDR1 is MNHEY, CDR2 SMNVEV (reference sequence). Trimming pared 4 bases from V and 6 bases from J, leaving 13 bases between.

J is TRBJ2-7 and V is TRBV6-8; D gene unclear. The CDR3 loop spans 15 amino acids. Trimming cost V 2 bases and J 1 base, with 12 bases left between them. The germline CDR1 and CDR2 sequences are MNHGY and SAAAGT. For the CDR3, the DNA is TGTGCCAGCAGTTACGATAGGGAAGGGTCCTACGAGCAGTACGTC. Protein product: CASSYDREGSYEQYV.

In this sample, this clonotype turned up many times. This chain links TRBV5-1 with TRBJ1-1; no clear D gene. The CDR3 has 14 amino acids. Germline V gene sequence: CDR1 SGHRS, CDR2 YFSETQ. V dropped 4 bases and J dropped 5 bases, with 15 bases sitting between them. CDR3 DNA: TGCGCCAGCAGCCCAGCTGAGGGAACGACTGAAGCTTTCTTT. Amino acids: CASSPAEGTTEAFF.

This clonotype appeared a few times. The CDR3, as DNA: TGTGCCAGCAGCTTAAGACAGGGGCGATACAATGAGCAGTTCTTC. The encoded protein is CASSLRQGRYNEQFF. V and J are TRBV7-9 and TRBJ2-1; 8 bases line up with TRBD1. CDR3 size: 15 residues. Trimming at V came to 2 bases and at J to 4 bases, leaving 4 bases not matched to a gene. The germline CDR1 and CDR2 sequences are SEHNR and FQNEAQ (reference sequence).

This clonotype was detected a few times. The rearrangement uses TRBV24-1 and TRBJ1-1, with D possibly matching TRBD1 (5 bases). CDR1 and CDR2 from the germline V gene are KGHDR and SFDVKD. The CDR3 is 13 amino acids. The V end was cut by 7 bases, the J end by 1 base, with 9 bases between. CDR3 residues: CATSQTENTEAFF. CDR3 DNA sequence: TGTGCCACCAGCCAGACAGAGAACACTGAAGCTTTCTTT.